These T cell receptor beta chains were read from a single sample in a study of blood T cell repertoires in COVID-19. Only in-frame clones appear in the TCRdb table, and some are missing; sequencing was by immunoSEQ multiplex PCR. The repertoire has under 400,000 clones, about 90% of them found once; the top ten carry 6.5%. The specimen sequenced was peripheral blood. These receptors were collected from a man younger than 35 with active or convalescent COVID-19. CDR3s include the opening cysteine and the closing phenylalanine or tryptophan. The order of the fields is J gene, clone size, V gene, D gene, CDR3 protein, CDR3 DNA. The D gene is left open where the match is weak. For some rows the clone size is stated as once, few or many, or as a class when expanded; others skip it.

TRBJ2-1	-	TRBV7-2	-	CASSLLPGVSYNEQFF	TGTGCCAGCAGCTTATTGCCAGGGGTGTCCTACAATGAGCAGTTCTTC
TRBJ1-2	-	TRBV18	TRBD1	CASSPRDRGTNGYTF	TGTGCCAGCTCACCACGGGACAGGGGAACGAATGGCTACACCTTC
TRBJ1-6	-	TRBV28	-	CASSRPAGPLGTLHF	TGTGCCAGCAGCCGTCCGGCAGGGCCTTTGGGAACCCTCCACTTT
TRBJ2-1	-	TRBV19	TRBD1	CASSLDRGYNEQFF	TGTGCCAGTAGTCTGGACAGGGGATACAATGAGCAGTTCTTC
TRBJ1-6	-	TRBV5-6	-	CASSLMDGRDPFHF	TGTGCCAGCAGCTTGATGGACGGGAGGGACCCATTCCACTTT
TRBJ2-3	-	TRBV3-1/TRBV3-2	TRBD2	CASSRLAGDDTQYF	TGTGCCAGCAGCCGACTAGCGGGAGACGATACGCAGTATTTT
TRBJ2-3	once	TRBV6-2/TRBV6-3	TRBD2	CASSYLPVSGGARADTQYF	TGTGCCAGCAGTTACTTGCCCGTTAGCGGGGGGGCCCGAGCAGATACGCAGTATTTT
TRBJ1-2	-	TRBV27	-	CASSLRGGGYTF	TGTGCCAGCAGTTTACGGGGTGGTGGCTACACCTTC
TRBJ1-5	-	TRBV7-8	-	CASSWAGARQPQHF	TGTGCCAGCAGCTGGGCGGGGGCGCGTCAGCCCCAGCATTTT
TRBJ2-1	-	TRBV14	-	CASSQYDSKFYNEQFF	TGTGCCAGCAGCCAATACGACTCGAAATTCTACAATGAGCAGTTCTTC
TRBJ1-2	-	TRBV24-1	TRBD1	CATSDPTGDGYTF	TGTGCCACCAGTGACCCGACAGGGGATGGCTACACCTTC
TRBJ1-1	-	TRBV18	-	CASSPRDMNTEAFF	TGTGCCAGCTCACCCCGGGACATGAACACTGAAGCTTTCTTT
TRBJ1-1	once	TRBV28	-	CASTYGGMNTEAFF	TGTGCCAGCACCTACGGGGGAATGAACACTGAAGCTTTCTTT
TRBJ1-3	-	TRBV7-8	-	CASSGQTGNTIYF	TGTGCCAGCAGCGGCCAAACTGGAAACACCATATATTTT
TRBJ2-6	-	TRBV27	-	CASTSGANVLTF	TGTGCCAGCACCTCTGGGGCCAACGTGCTGACTTTC
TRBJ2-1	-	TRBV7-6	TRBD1	CASSSGQGGSYNEQFF	TGTGCCAGCAGCTCGGGACAGGGTGGGTCCTACAATGAGCAGTTCTTC
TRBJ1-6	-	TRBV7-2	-	CASSFGGYNSPLHF	TGTGCCAGCAGCTTCGGGGGGTACAATTCACCCCTCCACTTT
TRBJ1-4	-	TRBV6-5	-	CASSRATGHDEKLFF	TGTGCCAGCAGCCGAGCTACAGGACACGATGAAAAACTGTTTTTT
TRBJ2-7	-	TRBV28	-	CASSLLGGSREQYF	TGTGCCAGCAGTTTATTAGGGGGATCGAGAGAGCAGTACTTC
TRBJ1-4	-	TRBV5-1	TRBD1	CASSTTGGGEKLFF	TGCGCCAGCAGCACTACAGGGGGCGGTGAAAAACTGTTTTTT
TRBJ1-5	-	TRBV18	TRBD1	CASSPPKGGQGNQPQHF	TGTGCCAGCTCACCACCGAAGGGGGGACAGGGGAATCAGCCCCAGCATTTT
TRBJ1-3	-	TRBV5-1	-	CASSPTHREQENTIYF	TGCGCCAGCAGCCCCACACACAGGGAACAAGAAAACACCATATATTTT
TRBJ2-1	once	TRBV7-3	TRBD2	CASSPTGTSGYNEQFF	TGTGCCAGCAGCCCTACCGGGACTAGCGGGTACAATGAGCAGTTCTTC
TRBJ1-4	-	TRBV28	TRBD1	CASRYDTGARVNEKLFF	TGTGCCAGCAGATACGATACAGGGGCGAGGGTTAATGAAAAACTGTTTTTT
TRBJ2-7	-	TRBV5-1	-	CASSHGQYEQYF	TGCGCCAGCAGCCATGGACAGTACGAGCAGTACTTC
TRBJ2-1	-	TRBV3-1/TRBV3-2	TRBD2	CASSQDNGGNNEQFF	TGTGCCAGCAGCCAAGATAACGGGGGGAACAATGAGCAGTTCTTC
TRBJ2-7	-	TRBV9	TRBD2	CASSVTGTNSYEQYF	TGTGCCAGCAGCGTGACCGGGACTAACTCCTACGAGCAGTACTTC
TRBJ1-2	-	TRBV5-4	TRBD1	CASSLSRTGGDGYTF	TGTGCCAGCAGCTTGTCCCGGACAGGGGGCGATGGCTACACCTTC
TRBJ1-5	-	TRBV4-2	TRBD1	CASSQGGGAGQPQHF	TGTGCCAGCAGCCAAGGAGGGGGCGCGGGACAGCCCCAGCATTTT
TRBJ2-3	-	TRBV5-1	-	CASSSHTDTQYF	TGCGCCAGCAGCTCCCACACAGATACGCAGTATTTT
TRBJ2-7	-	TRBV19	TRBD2	CASSIVLAGGQFYEQYF	TGTGCCAGTAGTATAGTATTAGCGGGGGGTCAGTTCTACGAGCAGTACTTC
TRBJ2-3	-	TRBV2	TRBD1	CASSPQGAPGDTQYF	TGTGCCAGCAGTCCTCAGGGGGCCCCTGGGGATACGCAGTATTTT
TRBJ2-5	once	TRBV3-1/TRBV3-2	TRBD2	CASSQDLAGGLYQETQYF	TGTGCCAGCAGCCAAGATCTTGCGGGGGGCCTCTACCAAGAGACCCAGTACTTC
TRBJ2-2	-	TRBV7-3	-	CASSLGGRTGELFF	TGTGCCAGCAGCCTCGGGGGGCGGACCGGGGAGCTGTTTTTT
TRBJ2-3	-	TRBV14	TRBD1	CASSQWTGATDTQYF	TGTGCCAGCAGCCAATGGACAGGGGCGACAGATACGCAGTATTTT
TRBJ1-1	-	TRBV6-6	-	CASSLAPGGSNTEAFF	TGTGCCAGCAGTCTTGCCCCGGGGGGTAGTAACACTGAAGCTTTCTTT
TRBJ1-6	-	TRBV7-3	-	CASSLTGRPGSPLHF	TGTGCCAGCAGCTTAACGGGCAGGCCCGGATCACCCCTCCACTTT
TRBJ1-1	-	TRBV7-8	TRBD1	CASSRGRDRGLEAFF	TGTGCCAGCAGCCGAGGCCGGGACAGGGGGTTGGAAGCTTTCTTT
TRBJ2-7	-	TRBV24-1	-	CATSDPGLSYEQYF	TGTGCCACCAGTGACCCAGGATTGTCCTACGAGCAGTACTTC
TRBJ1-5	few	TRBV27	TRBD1	CASSLRGWNQPQHF	TGTGCCAGCAGCCTCAGGGGGTGGAACCAGCCCCAGCATTTT
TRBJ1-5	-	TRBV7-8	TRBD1	CASSSAGQTSLQLSNQPQHF	TGTGCCAGCAGCTCAGCGGGACAGACATCCCTTCAGCTCAGCAATCAGCCCCAGCATTTT
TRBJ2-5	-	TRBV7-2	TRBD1	CASSSRIQDRRIQETQYF	TGTGCCAGCAGCTCTCGAATACAGGACAGGCGGATACAAGAGACCCAGTACTTC
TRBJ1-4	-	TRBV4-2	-	CASSQDPGRVGEKLFF	TGTGCCAGCAGCCAAGATCCAGGGAGGGTAGGGGAAAAACTGTTTTTT
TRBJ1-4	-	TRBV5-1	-	CASGETGSFGEKLFF	TGCGCCAGCGGGGAAACAGGGAGCTTTGGTGAAAAACTGTTTTTT
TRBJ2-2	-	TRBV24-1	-	CATQSAPQANTGELFF	TGTGCCACCCAAAGTGCCCCTCAGGCGAACACCGGGGAGCTGTTTTTT
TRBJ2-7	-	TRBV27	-	CASSSALFTQGGRYF	TGTGCCAGCAGTTCCGCCCTGTTCACCCAGGGTGGGCGGTACTTC
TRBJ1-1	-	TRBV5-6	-	CASRLAGRQNTEAFF	TGTGCCAGCAGACTAGCCGGACGGCAGAACACTGAAGCTTTCTTT
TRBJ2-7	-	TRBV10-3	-	CAISERGAGASYEQYF	TGTGCCATCAGTGAGAGGGGGGCGGGAGCTTCCTACGAGCAGTACTTC
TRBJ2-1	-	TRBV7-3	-	CASSDAGVWPYNEQFF	TGTGCCAGCAGCGACGCCGGGGTATGGCCCTACAATGAGCAGTTCTTC
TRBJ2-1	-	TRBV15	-	CATNSQGPYNEQFF	TGTGCCACCAATTCTCAGGGGCCCTACAATGAGCAGTTCTTC
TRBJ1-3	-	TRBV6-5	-	CAITTRGNTIYF	TGTGCCATCACGACGCGGGGAAACACCATATATTTT
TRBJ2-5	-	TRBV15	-	CATSRDVQGMETQYF	TGTGCCACCAGCAGAGATGTTCAGGGCATGGAGACCCAGTACTTC
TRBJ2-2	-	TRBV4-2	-	CASSQVGTTGELFF	TGTGCCAGCAGCCAAGTAGGGACTACCGGGGAGCTGTTTTTT
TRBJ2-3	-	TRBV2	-	CASSSYNTDTQYF	TGTGCCAGCAGCTCCTATAACACAGATACGCAGTATTTT
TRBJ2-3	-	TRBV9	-	CASSPPVADTQYF	TGTGCCAGCAGCCCCCCGGTTGCAGATACGCAGTATTTT
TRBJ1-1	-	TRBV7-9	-	CASSPRKQTNTEAFF	TGTGCCAGCAGCCCCCGCAAGCAAACGAACACTGAAGCTTTCTTT
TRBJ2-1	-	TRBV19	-	CASSNGQSSYNEQFF	TGTGCCAGTAGTAATGGACAGAGCTCCTACAATGAGCAGTTCTTC
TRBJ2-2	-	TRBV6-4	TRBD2	CASSVSGETGELFF	TGTGCCAGCAGTGTTAGCGGGGAAACCGGGGAGCTGTTTTTT
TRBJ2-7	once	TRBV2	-	CASSEVVPVQQYF	TGTGCCAGCAGTGAAGTCGTCCCGGTCCAGCAGTACTTC